These 22 T cell receptor beta chains were all obtained from the same sample, sequenced in a study of blood T cell repertoires in COVID-19. Sequencing was performed with immunoSEQ multiplex PCR; in TCRdb, only in-frame clones are kept and a portion is missing. The repertoire consists of a few hundred thousand clones, with over 75% occurring once and the leading ten covering less than 3%. Specimen: peripheral blood. The receptors come from a woman between 50 and 59 years old with acute or convalescent COVID-19.

The V gene is TRBV5-1, the J gene TRBJ2-5; 11 bases match TRBD2. The germline CDR1 and CDR2 sequences are SGHRS and YFSETQ. V lost 0 bases, J lost 1 base, and 11 bases stayed unmatched. CDR3 length: 19 amino acids. The CDR3 sequence: CASSLGPVGLADPQETQYF. The DNA for the CDR3 is TGCGCCAGCAGCTTGGGGCCCGTGGGACTAGCGGACCCCCAAGAGACCCAGTACTTC.

V usage is TRBV19 and J usage is TRBJ1-4; 8 nucleotides align to TRBD1. CDR3 length: 17 residues. Germline V gene lookup returns CDR1 LNHDA and CDR2 SQIVND (reference sequence). The junction had 15 bases not matched to a gene; V was cut back by 5 bases and J by 7 bases. In DNA form, the CDR3 reads TGTGCCAGTAGTTTCACACCTGGACAGGGAGGGAGTGAAAAACTGTTTTTT. Its translation is CASSFTPGQGGSEKLFF. Full variable domain (outside the CDR3, taken from reference TRBV19 and TRBJ1-4): DGGITQSPKYLFRKEGQNVTLSCEQNLNHDAMYWYRQDPGQGLRLIYYSQIVNDFQKGDIAEGYSVSREKKESFPLTVTSAQKNPTAFYLCASSFTPGQGGSEKLFFGSGTQLSVL.

In regard to this clone: Other DNA sequences from this sample encode an identical CDR3 as well. The V gene is TRBV7-3, the J gene TRBJ1-3; tentatively, D is TRBD1 (6 bases). V lost 5 bases to trimming and J lost 2 bases, with 13 bases between them. Germline loops: CDR1 SGHTA, CDR2 FQGTGA. This CDR3 comprises 15 residues. The CDR3 loop reads CASSPGGAPGNTIYF. CDR3 bases: TGTGCCAGCAGCCCCGGGGGGGCCCCTGGAAACACCATATATTTT.

V is TRBV7-2 and J is TRBJ2-5; 11 bases map to TRBD2. Germline trimming cut 5 bases from V and 2 bases from J; bases unmatched to any gene: 7. CDR3 length equals 16 residues. Germline CDR1 and CDR2: SGHTA and FQGNSA. The CDR3, as DNA: TGTGCCAGCAGCCCTAACTTAGCGGGAGGGCAAGAGACCCAGTACTTC. Its translation is CASSPNLAGGQETQYF.

The rearrangement joins TRBV29-1 to TRBJ2-7; 9 nucleotides line up with TRBD2. The junction had 7 bases not matched to a gene; V was cut back by 5 bases and J by 2 bases. The CDR3 covers 14 residues. Germline V lookup: CDR1 SQVTM, CDR2 ANQGSEA. The CDR3 DNA is TGCAGCGTTTCCAGGACTAGCGAGCCCTACGAGCAGTACTTC. It specifies CSVSRTSEPYEQYF.

This chain uses TRBV6-1 with TRBJ1-5; D is possibly TRBD1 (5 bases). CDR1 and CDR2 from the germline V gene are MNHNS and SASEGT. With 2 bases removed from V and 6 bases from J, the gap between germline ends came to 14 bases. The CDR3 consists of 15 residues. The CDR3 bases are TGTGCCAGCAGTGAAAACGCAGGGAGGGGTCAGCCCCAGCATTTT. Its protein product is CASSENAGRGQPQHF.

The rearrangement joins TRBV4-1 to TRBJ2-7, with D perhaps matching TRBD2 (5 bases). Germline loops: CDR1 MGHRA, CDR2 YSYEKL. The CDR3 length is 17 residues. Trimming shortened V by 1 base and J by 3 bases, and 19 bases separated the two germline ends. The chain's CDR3 is CASSQGTLSVRGYEQYF. In nucleotides, the CDR3 is TGCGCCAGCAGCCAAGGAACATTGTCTGTTCGGGGCTACGAGCAGTACTTC.

The gene calls are TRBV7-9 and TRBJ2-7; 8 bases match TRBD2. CDR1 and CDR2 from the germline V gene are SEHNR and FQNEAQ (reference sequence). V shed 5 bases and J 1 base; nucleotides not matched to a gene: 19. The CDR3 totals 19 residues. The CDR3 DNA sequence: TGTGCCAGCAGCCCGCTCAAGGGGGTTGGCGGGAGGAAGTCCTACGAGCAGTACTTC. Translation gives CASSPLKGVGGRKSYEQYF.

The rearrangement uses TRBV7-3 and TRBJ2-1; the match to TRBD2 covers 13 bases. CDR1 and CDR2 from the germline V gene are SGHTA and FQGTGA. After removal of 5 bases from V and 0 bases from J, the junction contained 10 bases not matched to a gene. The CDR3 length is 19 residues. Here the CDR3 DNA reads TGTGCCAGCAGCCCCCCGGGACTAGCGGGACCGAGCTCCTACAATGAGCAGTTCTTC. Its protein product is CASSPPGLAGPSSYNEQFF. The full variable domain, with the rest looked up from reference TRBV7-3 and TRBJ2-1, is GAGVSQTPSNKVTEKGKYVELRCDPISGHTALYWYRQSLGQGPEFLIYFQGTGAADDSGLPNDRFFAVRPEGSVSTLKIQRTERGDSAVYLCASSPPGLAGPSSYNEQFFGPGTRLTVL.

A single count supports this clone. V usage is TRBV5-4 and J usage is TRBJ1-4, with 8 bases fitting TRBD1. The germline CDR1 and CDR2 sequences are SGHNT and YYREEE (reference sequence). V shed 0 bases and J 7 bases; nucleotides not matched to a gene: 8. This CDR3 has 16 residues. This CDR3 is CASSLGTGGWGEKLFF. CDR3 DNA sequence: TGTGCCAGCAGCTTGGGTACAGGGGGTTGGGGTGAAAAACTGTTTTTT.

The rearrangement links TRBV25-1 to TRBJ2-5; 8 bases map to TRBD2. J lost 5 bases, V lost 3 bases, and 8 bases had no gene match. Germline V lookup: CDR1 MGHDK, CDR2 SYGVNS. CDR3 length: 15 amino acids. CDR3 region: CASSDPRTSSETQYF. The CDR3 nucleotides are TGTGCCAGCAGTGACCCCAGGACTAGCTCGGAGACCCAGTACTTC. The full variable domain, rest sourced from reference TRBV25-1 and TRBJ2-5, is EADIYQTPRYLVIGTGKKITLECSQTMGHDKMYWYQQDPGMELHLIHYSYGVNSTEKGDLSSESTVSRIRTEHFPLTLESARPSHTSQYLCASSDPRTSSETQYFGPGTRLLVL.

V gene TRBV27 combines with J gene TRBJ2-7; D may be TRBD2 (5 bases). V lost 6 bases and J 2 bases, leaving 17 bases between the germline ends. Germline-derived CDR1 and CDR2 are MNHEY and SMNVEV (reference sequence). CDR3 size: 15 residues. The CDR3 here is CASRIGPGEPYEQYF. As DNA, the CDR3 is TGTGCCAGCAGAATAGGGCCCGGGGAACCCTACGAGCAGTACTTC.

The V gene is TRBV27, the J gene TRBJ2-5; no definite D call. Looked up from germline, CDR1 is MNHEY and CDR2 is SMNVEV (reference sequence). The V end was cut by 7 bases, the J end by 0 bases, with 15 bases between. The CDR3 extends over 15 amino acids. The CDR3 nucleotides are TGTGCCAGCACCCCAGGATTCCCGTACCAAGAGACCCAGTACTTC. Translation: CASTPGFPYQETQYF.

The table lists this clone with a few counts. The genes are TRBV9 and TRBJ1-3; D is possibly TRBD1 (5 bases). CDR3 length: 16 residues. Germline V lookup: CDR1 SGDLS, CDR2 YYNGEE. Trimming removed 0 bases from V and 0 bases from J, with 10 bases in between. Here the CDR3 reads CASSVVSRASGNTIYF. The DNA for the CDR3 is TGTGCCAGCAGCGTAGTAAGCAGGGCCTCTGGAAACACCATATATTTT.

The J gene is TRBJ2-1, the V gene TRBV5-1, with 9 bases identical to TRBD2. The length of the CDR3 is 14 residues. Germline CDR1 reads SGHRS; CDR2 reads YFSETQ. The V segment lost 2 bases and the J segment 8 bases; nucleotides outside the gene matches: 5. The CDR3 here is CASSFGSGRDEQFF. CDR3 coding DNA: TGCGCCAGCAGCTTCGGTAGCGGGAGAGATGAGCAGTTCTTC.

The table lists this clone with a count of one. This sequence joins TRBV30 and TRBJ2-3, with 15 bases fitting TRBD2. Looked up from germline, CDR1 is GTSNPN and CDR2 is SVGIG (reference sequence). V was clipped by 2 bases and J by 6 bases; unmatched bases: 6. The CDR3 is 16 residues long. This CDR3 is CAWSIGLAGGLDTQYF. CDR3 nucleotides: TGTGCCTGGAGTATAGGACTAGCGGGAGGGCTGGATACGCAGTATTTT.

This clone was seen only a few times. The genes are TRBV28 and TRBJ1-1; D might be TRBD1 (5 bases). V gave up 1 base and J gave up 5 bases, with 11 bases separating them. Germline V CDR1 and CDR2: MDHEN, SYDVKM. CDR3 length: 14 residues. For the CDR3, the DNA is TGTGCCAGCAGTTTATTCGGGGGGTGGACTGAAGCTTTCTTT. Translation gives CASSLFGGWTEAFF.

The chain has TRBV11-3 and TRBJ2-2, with a weak D call TRBD1 (6 bases). Trimming took 0 bases from V and 7 from J, leaving 9 bases between them. CDR1 and CDR2 (germline): SGHNT, YENEEA. The CDR3 is made up of 14 amino acids. The CDR3 DNA follows: TGTGCCAGCAGCTTAGAGGACAGTAACGGGGAGCTGTTTTTT. This gives the protein CASSLEDSNGELFF. The full variable domain, its missing parts supplied by reference TRBV11-3 and TRBJ2-2, is EAGVVQSPRYKIIEKKQPVAFWCNPISGHNTLYWYLQNLGQGPELLIRYENEEAVDDSQLPKDRFSAERLKGVDSTLKIQPAELGDSAVYLCASSLEDSNGELFFGEGSRLTVL.

The gene calls are TRBV24-1 and TRBJ2-3; TRBD1 might be the D (6 bases). Trimming cost V 5 bases and J 0 bases, with 8 bases left between them. Germline values: CDR1 KGHDR, CDR2 SFDVKD. The CDR3 spans 14 residues. CDR3 in DNA: TGTGCCACCAGTGGAGGACAGAGCACAGATACGCAGTATTTT. Translated, it gives CATSGGQSTDTQYF.

The V gene is TRBV28, the J gene TRBJ2-7, with a tentative D call TRBD2 (6 bases). The germline V gene encodes CDR1 MDHEN and CDR2 SYDVKM. Trimming stripped 5 bases from V and 0 bases from J, with 23 bases between. The CDR3 totals 18 residues. The CDR3 DNA reads as TGTGCCAGCAGTATCCGACGAGCGGGCTTTACAGGCTCCTACGAGCAGTACTTC. Translated, it gives CASSIRRAGFTGSYEQYF.

The chain couples TRBV27 to TRBJ2-7; D unresolved. Germline V gene sequence: CDR1 MNHEY, CDR2 SMNVEV (reference sequence). The V end lost 5 bases, the J end lost 0 bases, and 8 bases lay between the germline ends. The CDR3 totals 13 residues. In nucleotides, the CDR3 is TGTGCCAGCAGTGCGTTGTACTCCTACGAGCAGTACTTC. It yields the protein CASSALYSYEQYF.

The genes are TRBV4-2 and TRBJ1-2; TRBD1 matches at 11 bases. J was trimmed by 6 bases and V by 3 bases; bases with no gene match: 3. Germline values: CDR1 LGHNA, CDR2 YNFKEQ. This CDR3 contains 14 residues. The CDR3 DNA reads as TGTGCCAGCAGCCATTGGACAGGGGGCGATGGCTACACCTTC. Translated, it gives CASSHWTGGDGYTF.